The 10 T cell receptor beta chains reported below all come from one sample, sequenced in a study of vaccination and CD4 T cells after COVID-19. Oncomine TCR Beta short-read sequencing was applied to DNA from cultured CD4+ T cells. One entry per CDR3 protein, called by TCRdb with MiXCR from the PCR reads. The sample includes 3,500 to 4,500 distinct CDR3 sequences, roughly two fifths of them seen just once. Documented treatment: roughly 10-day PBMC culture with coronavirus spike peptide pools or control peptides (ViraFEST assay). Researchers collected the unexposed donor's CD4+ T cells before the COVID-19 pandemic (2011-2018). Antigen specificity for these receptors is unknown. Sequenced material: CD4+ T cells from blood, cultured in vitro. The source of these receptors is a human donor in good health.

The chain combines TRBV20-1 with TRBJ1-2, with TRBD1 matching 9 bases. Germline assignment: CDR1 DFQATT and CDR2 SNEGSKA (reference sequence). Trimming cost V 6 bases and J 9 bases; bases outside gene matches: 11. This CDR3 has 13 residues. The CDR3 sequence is CSAARGQGGSYTF. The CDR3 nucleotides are TGCAGTGCGGCAAGGGGACAGGGTGGCAGCTACACCTTC.

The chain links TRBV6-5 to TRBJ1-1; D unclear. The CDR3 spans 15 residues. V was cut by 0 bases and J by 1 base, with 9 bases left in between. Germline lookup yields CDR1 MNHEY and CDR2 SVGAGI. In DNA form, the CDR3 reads TGTGCCAGCAGTTACTCCGGGGTACAGAACACTGAAGCTTTCTTT. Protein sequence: CASSYSGVQNTEAFF.

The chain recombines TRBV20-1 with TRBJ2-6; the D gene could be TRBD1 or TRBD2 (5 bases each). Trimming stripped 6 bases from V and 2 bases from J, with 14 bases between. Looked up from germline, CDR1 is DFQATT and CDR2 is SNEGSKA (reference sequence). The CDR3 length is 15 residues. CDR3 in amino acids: CSASQPGPGANVLTF. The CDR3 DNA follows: TGCAGTGCCTCACAACCGGGGCCTGGGGCCAACGTCCTGACTTTC.

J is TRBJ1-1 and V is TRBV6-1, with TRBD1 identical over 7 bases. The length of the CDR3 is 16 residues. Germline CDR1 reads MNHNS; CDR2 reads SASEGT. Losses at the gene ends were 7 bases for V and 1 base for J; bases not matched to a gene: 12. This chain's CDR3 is CASTFGTAQTNTEAFF. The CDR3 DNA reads TGTGCCAGCACTTTCGGGACAGCGCAAACGAACACTGAAGCTTTCTTT.

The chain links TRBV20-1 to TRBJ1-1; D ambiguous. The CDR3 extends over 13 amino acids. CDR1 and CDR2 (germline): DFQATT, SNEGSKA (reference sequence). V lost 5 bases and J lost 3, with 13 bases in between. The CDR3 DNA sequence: TGCAGTGCTCTCCCCGACGGAGACACTGAAGCTTTCTTT. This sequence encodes CSALPDGDTEAFF.

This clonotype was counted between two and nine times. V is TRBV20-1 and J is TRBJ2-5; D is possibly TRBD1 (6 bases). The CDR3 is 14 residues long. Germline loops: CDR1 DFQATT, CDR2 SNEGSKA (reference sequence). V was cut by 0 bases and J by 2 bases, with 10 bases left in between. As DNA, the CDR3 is TGCAGTGCTAGAGATCAGGGGTATCAAGAGACCCAGTACTTC. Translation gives CSARDQGYQETQYF.

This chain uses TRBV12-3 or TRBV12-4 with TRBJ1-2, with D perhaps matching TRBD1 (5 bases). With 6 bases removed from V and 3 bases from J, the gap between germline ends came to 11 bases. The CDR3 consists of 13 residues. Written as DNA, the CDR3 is TGTGCCAGCAGCCCAGGGCTGGACTATGGCTACACCTTC. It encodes CASSPGLDYGYTF.

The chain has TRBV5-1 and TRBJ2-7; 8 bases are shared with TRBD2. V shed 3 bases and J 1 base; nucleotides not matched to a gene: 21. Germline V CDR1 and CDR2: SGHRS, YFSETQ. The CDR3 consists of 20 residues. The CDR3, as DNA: TGCGCCAGCAGCTCAGGCGCGGGGGGCTTTCAAGGTCCAACATCCTACGAGCAGTACTTC. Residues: CASSSGAGGFQGPTSYEQYF.

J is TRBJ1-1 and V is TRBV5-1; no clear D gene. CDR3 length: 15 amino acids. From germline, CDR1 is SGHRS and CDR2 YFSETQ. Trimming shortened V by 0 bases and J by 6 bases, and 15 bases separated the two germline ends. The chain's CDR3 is CASSLGPGLTPEAFF. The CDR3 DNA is TGCGCCAGCAGCTTGGGGCCAGGCCTTACCCCTGAAGCTTTCTTT.

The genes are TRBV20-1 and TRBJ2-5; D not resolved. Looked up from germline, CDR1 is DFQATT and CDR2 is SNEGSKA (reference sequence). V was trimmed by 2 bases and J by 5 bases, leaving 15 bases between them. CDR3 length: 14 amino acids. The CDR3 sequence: CSARLQTQAETQYF. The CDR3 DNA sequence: TGCAGTGCTAGATTACAGACCCAAGCGGAGACCCAGTACTTC.